Presented here are 18 T cell receptor beta chains from one specimen sequenced in a study of cytomegalovirus exposure and HLA in healthy donors. Sequencing was performed with immunoSEQ multiplex PCR; in TCRdb, only in-frame clones are kept and a portion is missing. The table lists under 200,000 clones, roughly 89% of them singletons, with 3% to 3.5% in the top ten. Sequences were obtained from PBMCs. These receptors all stem from a woman younger than 30 in good health and CMV-seropositive.

V gene TRBV18 combines with J gene TRBJ1-5, with D maybe TRBD1 (6 bases). V lost 5 bases and J lost 5, with 10 bases in between. The CDR3 is 13 residues long. Germline-derived CDR1 and CDR2 are KGHSH and LQKENI. CDR3 sequence: CASSGGLDQPQHF. Here the CDR3 DNA reads TGTGCCAGCTCAGGGGGCCTCGATCAGCCCCAGCATTTT. The variable domain in full, with the rest retrieved from reference TRBV18 and TRBJ1-5, is NAGVMQNPRHLVRRRGQEARLRCSPMKGHSHVYWYRQLPEEGLKFMVYLQKENIIDESGMPKERFSAEFPKEGPSILRIQQVVRGDSAAYFCASSGGLDQPQHFGDGTRLSIL.

The V and J genes are TRBV5-1 and TRBJ2-5; 9 bases are shared with TRBD2. This CDR3 contains 21 residues. The trim removed 0 bases at V and 1 base at J, leaving 19 bases unmatched. Germline V gene sequence: CDR1 SGHRS, CDR2 YFSETQ. CDR3 residues: CASSLDARGVFSGGSQETQYF. CDR3 nucleotide sequence: TGCGCCAGCAGCTTGGACGCTCGGGGGGTCTTTAGCGGGGGTTCCCAAGAGACCCAGTACTTC.

The CDR3 nucleotides read TGTGCCAGCAGCCAAGAGACAGCGATTTTACCCTCTGGAAACACCATATATTTT. Its translation is CASSQETAILPSGNTIYF. V and J are TRBV4-2 and TRBJ1-3; TRBD1 is a possible D gene (5 bases). The V gene's germline CDR1 is LGHNA and CDR2 YNFKEQ. This CDR3 is built from 18 residues. V was clipped by 0 bases and J by 0 bases, with 15 bases between them.

The chain employs TRBV11-1 and TRBJ2-1, with D maybe TRBD1 (7 bases). V was trimmed by 7 bases and J by 3 bases, leaving 22 bases between them. Looked up from germline, CDR1 is SGHAT and CDR2 is FQDESV (reference sequence). The CDR3 is made up of 17 amino acids. The DNA for the CDR3 is TGTGCCAGCACCAGGGGGGATGCCGGGAGTAACTACAATGAGCAGTTCTTC. Its protein is CASTRGDAGSNYNEQFF.

V usage is TRBV30 and J usage is TRBJ2-7; no reliable D call. V shed 0 bases and J shed 0 bases, with 6 bases lying between them. The length of the CDR3 is 13 residues. Germline assignment: CDR1 GTSNPN and CDR2 SVGIG (reference sequence). As DNA, the CDR3 is TGTGCCTGGAGTGTTGAGATCTCCTACGAGCAGTACTTC. Translating it yields CAWSVEISYEQYF.

The CDR3 DNA is TGTGCCAGTAGGAGGGCAGGGGAAAACTATGGCTACACCTTC. Its translation: CASRRAGENYGYTF. The chain is built from TRBV19 and TRBJ1-2; TRBD1 is a possible D gene (6 bases). With 6 bases removed from V and 2 bases from J, the gap between germline ends came to 13 bases. The germline V gene encodes CDR1 LNHDA and CDR2 SQIVND (reference sequence). The CDR3 length is 14 residues.

The count of this clone is one. The J gene is TRBJ2-1, the V gene TRBV19; D unclear. V was clipped by 3 bases and J by 7 bases, with 13 bases between them. Germline CDR1 LNHDA, CDR2 SQIVND (reference sequence). The CDR3 covers 14 residues. The CDR3 DNA is TGTGCCAGTAGTATGCCAGGTTTGGTGAATGAGCAGTTCTTC. As protein: CASSMPGLVNEQFF.

In this sample, this clone turned up once. CDR3 amino acids: CASSVYPGTDPNEQFF. In DNA form, the CDR3 reads TGTGCCAGCAGCGTATATCCCGGGACAGACCCCAATGAGCAGTTCTTC. J is TRBJ2-1 and V is TRBV9; 7 positions match TRBD1. The germline V gene has CDR1 SGDLS and CDR2 YYNGEE. V lost 1 base, J lost 6 bases, and 10 bases stayed unmatched. The CDR3 sequence is 16 residues long.

The chain couples TRBV30 to TRBJ2-6; tentatively, D is TRBD2 (5 bases). Per germline, CDR1 GTSNPN and CDR2 SVGIG (reference sequence). This CDR3 is 16 amino acids long. With 2 bases removed from V and 0 bases from J, the gap between germline ends came to 11 bases. CDR3 region: CAWSPSSTSGANVLTF. CDR3 DNA: TGTGCCTGGAGTCCTAGCTCTACCTCTGGGGCCAACGTCCTGACTTTC.

The rearrangement joins TRBV5-5 to TRBJ2-5; 7 nucleotides line up with TRBD1. CDR1 SGHKS and CDR2 YYEKEE come from the germline V gene (reference sequence). This CDR3 spans 13 amino acids. The V gene end was trimmed by 2 bases and the J gene end by 12 bases; junction bases not matched to a gene: 10. The CDR3 DNA sequence: TGTGCCAGCAGCTTCGGACAGGTGCCTATTGAGTACTTC. It yields the protein CASSFGQVPIEYF.

This clone was found once. The rearrangement uses TRBV19 and TRBJ2-5, with TRBD1 matching 10 bases. V was clipped by 7 bases and J by 4 bases; unmatched bases: 3. Germline CDR1 and CDR2: LNHDA and SQIVND (reference sequence). The CDR3 is 13 residues long. CDR3 residues: CASKDRGGETQYF. In DNA, the CDR3 is TGTGCCAGTAAGGACAGGGGGGGAGAGACCCAGTACTTC.

Only one count was recorded for this clone. V gene TRBV12-5 combines with J gene TRBJ1-4; TRBD1 matches at 9 bases. The CDR3 is 14 amino acids. The germline CDR1 and CDR2 sequences are LGHNT and FRNRAP. With V trimmed by 6 bases and J by 3 bases, 2 bases remained unmatched. CDR3 protein: CASGRQGANEKLFF. The CDR3 DNA follows: TGTGCTAGTGGCCGACAGGGGGCTAATGAAAAACTGTTTTTT.

The CDR3 loop reads CASSQDPDSNSPLHF. As DNA, the CDR3 is TGTGCCAGCAGCCAAGATCCGGACTCCAATTCACCCCTCCACTTT. V gene TRBV4-2 combines with J gene TRBJ1-6; D remains ambiguous. V lost 0 bases and J lost 7, with 10 bases in between. The CDR3 totals 15 residues. The V gene's germline CDR1 is LGHNA and CDR2 YNFKEQ.

The rearrangement uses TRBV14 and TRBJ1-2; the D gene is possibly TRBD1 (6 bases). Germline assignment: CDR1 SGHDN and CDR2 FVKESK. V lost 2 bases and J lost 5, with 12 bases in between. This CDR3 is 14 amino acids long. This chain's CDR3 is CASSQQGPAYGYTF. CDR3 in DNA: TGTGCCAGCAGCCAACAGGGGCCCGCTTATGGCTACACCTTC.

The J gene is TRBJ1-5, the V gene TRBV2, with a weak D call TRBD1 (5 bases). The CDR3 consists of 15 residues. Trimming cost V 0 bases and J 7 bases, with 13 bases left between them. Germline V lookup: CDR1 SNHLY, CDR2 FYNNEI. CDR3 region: CASSEAGRGGQPQHF. The CDR3 nucleotides are TGTGCCAGCAGTGAAGCGGGTAGGGGAGGACAGCCCCAGCATTTT.

V is TRBV6-1 and J is TRBJ2-2; maybe TRBD1 (6 bases). The CDR3 is 11 residues long. Per germline, CDR1 MNHNS and CDR2 SASEGT. V was clipped by 5 bases and J by 8 bases, with 6 bases between them. The CDR3 coding sequence is TGTGCCAGCAGTCAGGGGGGGGAGCTGTTTTTT. Protein product: CASSQGGELFF.

This clone appeared once. V usage is TRBV27 and J usage is TRBJ2-3; possibly TRBD2 for D (5 bases). Germline values: CDR1 MNHEY, CDR2 SMNVEV (reference sequence). The V and J ends lost 2 bases and 10 bases respectively, with 13 bases between them. The CDR3 spans 13 residues. CDR3 in DNA: TGTGCCAGCAGTTTAACCCGGACTCAGGCGCAGTATTTT. This encodes CASSLTRTQAQYF.

V is TRBV6-1 and J is TRBJ1-5; 7 bases align to TRBD1. V was pared by 0 bases and J by 5 bases, with 4 bases of the junction left unmatched. Germline V CDR1 and CDR2: MNHNS, SASEGT. This CDR3 is 15 amino acids long. The CDR3, as DNA: TGTGCCAGCAGTGAAGCAGGGGGCGCGGATCAGCCCCAGCATTTT. Translated: CASSEAGGADQPQHF.